This TCR beta chain derives from a study of shared clonotypes between healthy human individuals. CD45RO-negative CD8 cells positively selected for CCR7 made up the naive population, which excluded terminally differentiated effector memory CD45RA+ cells. The repertoire was sequenced with immunoSEQ multiplex PCR; TCRdb's copy has only in-frame clones and lacks some. The table lists 2 million or so clones, less than 95% of them singletons. Remarks on this clone: Other nucleotide sequences in the sample specify the same CDR3.

What was sequenced was naive CD8+ T cells sorted from blood. The sequence was obtained from a man between 18 and 35 years old in good health.

CDR3 nucleotide sequence: TGTGCCAGCAGCTTAGGGGACAGGGGAGTCACTGAAGCTTTCTTT. Protein: CASSLGDRGVTEAFF. The chain employs TRBV7-9 and TRBJ1-1, with 10 bases aligning to TRBD1. Trimming took 1 base from V and 4 from J; bases not matched to a gene: 3. The CDR3 spans 15 residues. Germline values: CDR1 SEHNR, CDR2 FQNEAQ (reference sequence).